Listed below are T cell receptor beta chains from one sample, sequenced in a study of blood T cell repertoires in COVID-19. TCRdb's copy holds only in-frame clones and misses some; the assay was immunoSEQ multiplex PCR. Among about 180,000 clones listed, approximately 85% were seen once. The specimen was PBMCs or T cells enriched from blood (not recorded which). All receptors derive from a man in his forties who had recovered from COVID-19. CDR3s include the opening cysteine and the closing phenylalanine or tryptophan. The D gene is left open where the match is weak. Where a row states a size, it is once, few, many or the class of an expanded clone; other rows omit it.

j_call,d_call,clone_size,v_call,cdr3_aa
TRBJ1-1,NA,NA,TRBV5-1,CASSSGGAANTEAFF
TRBJ2-7,TRBD1,once,TRBV5-1,CASSSGGVSYEQYF
TRBJ1-5,NA,NA,TRBV29-1,CSVEVEGQPQHF
TRBJ2-5,TRBD2,NA,TRBV2,CASSWTSGYGGETQYF
TRBJ1-6,NA,NA,TRBV4-1,CASSQVFGSRGEKVSLHF
TRBJ2-1,NA,NA,TRBV24-1,CATIGRGYNEQFF
TRBJ2-1,TRBD1,once,TRBV11-2,CASSQGPYNEQFF
TRBJ2-7,NA,NA,TRBV5-5,CASSYTGLPGEQYF
TRBJ1-5,NA,NA,TRBV19,CASQKALNQPQHF
TRBJ2-1,NA,NA,TRBV30,CAWSVMVSSSYNEQFF
TRBJ1-1,NA,NA,TRBV19,CASNLLGASGAFF
TRBJ1-6,NA,NA,TRBV27,CASRTDYNSPLHF
TRBJ1-2,NA,NA,TRBV4-1,CASSQEIQGYGYTF
TRBJ2-5,TRBD2,NA,TRBV13,CASSFMTSEETQYF
TRBJ2-3,TRBD2,NA,TRBV19,CASSWTSGEDTQYF
TRBJ2-2,NA,NA,TRBV3-1/TRBV3-2,CASSSQRTVGWTGELFF
TRBJ1-3,NA,NA,TRBV28,CASSFDRGRSGNTIYF
TRBJ1-2,TRBD1,NA,TRBV5-1,CASSLGDSVMRYTF
TRBJ1-2,TRBD1,NA,TRBV7-9,CASSLGTGVGYTF
TRBJ1-1,NA,NA,TRBV27,CASSLLQGPAFF
TRBJ2-5,TRBD2,NA,TRBV3-1/TRBV3-2,CASKLNPPGLAGSRILETQYF
TRBJ2-2,NA,NA,TRBV7-7,CASSVGTAGITGELFF
TRBJ2-5,NA,NA,TRBV28,CASSSSARVGETQYF
TRBJ1-1,NA,few,TRBV6-5,CASRSTLNTEAFF
TRBJ2-1,NA,NA,TRBV18,CASSRGGHNEQFF
TRBJ2-3,TRBD2,NA,TRBV12-5,CASGPGGGAGTDTQYF
TRBJ1-3,TRBD1,few,TRBV9,CASSVGQGPGNTIYF
TRBJ1-2,NA,NA,TRBV29-1,CSALSGYGYTF
TRBJ1-5,TRBD1,NA,TRBV10-3,CASRQGASNQPQHF
TRBJ2-2,NA,NA,TRBV7-7,CASSSGGSLAGELFF
TRBJ2-3,NA,NA,TRBV10-1,CASSEGTSTDTQYF
TRBJ1-3,NA,NA,TRBV3-1/TRBV3-2,CASSQDPGLPGNTIYF
TRBJ2-2,TRBD1,NA,TRBV27,CASSLLGTGSTGELFF